The T cell receptor (beta chain) under discussion was sequenced for a study of blood T cell repertoires in COVID-19. The CDR3 totals 14 residues. With 8 bases clipped from V and 4 bases from J, the junction kept 8 bases outside the gene matches. Germline lookup yields CDR1 GTSNPN and CDR2 SVGIG (reference sequence). Here immunoSEQ multiplex PCR was the method, and the copy in TCRdb shows in-frame clones only, minus some. This table has roughly 230,000 clones, about 91% appearing once. The rearrangement links TRBV30 to TRBJ2-2; 9 nucleotides match TRBD1. The sequencing input was peripheral blood. The TCR was taken from a woman in her 40s who had recovered from COVID-19. In DNA form, the CDR3 reads TGTGCCAAACAGGACAGGGGAAGCACCGGGGAGCTGTTTTTT. Translated: CAKQDRGSTGELFF.